This T cell receptor (beta chain) was found in a study of T cell repertoires in cytomegalovirus infection. Study-wide context: CMV epitopes that were recently identified and HLA-C-restricted were used alongside well-studied HLA-B-restricted ones. In public TCR beta signatures, there were indications of both CMV infection and matching HLA type.

The study, taken as a whole, reports: CMV-specific TCR beta clonotypes restricted by HLA-C were the ones dominating the ex vivo response. Cumulated frequencies of public TCR beta families served to identify carriers of CMV plus the relevant HLA.

The CDR3 loop spans 12 amino acids. V was trimmed by 10 bases and J by 4 bases, leaving 13 bases between them. TCRdb reprocessed the reads via MiXCR and lists one record per CDR3 protein. The sample lists fewer than 650,000 distinct CDR3 sequences, approximately 40% seen once, with 48% in the top ten. Concerning this clonotype: The antigen is unknown.

The receptor comes from a human donor in good health (CMV status not recorded). Some clones in this sample may be carry-over from other donors' samples. The sample here was cultured PBMCs, taken from culture after CMV antigen stimulation. The chain couples TRBV12-3 or TRBV12-4 to TRBJ1-1; D might be TRBD1 (5 bases). CDR3 residues: CATRWGVTEAFF. CDR3 bases: TGTGCCACCCGTTGGGGGGTCACTGAAGCTTTCTTT.